This T cell receptor (beta chain) was captured in a study of neurological immune-mediated disorders. Findings and caveats of the study: There were no CDR3 amino acid sequences shared by expanded clones across subjects, a result suggesting private repertoires in all groups.

This CDR3 spans 12 amino acids. The cDNA was produced through 5'RACE with 10-nucleotide random UMIs. The output of every sequencing run exceeded 170 million TCR-beta sequences, derived from 15-18 subjects. A single record per CDR3 protein comes from TCRdb applying MiXCR to the 5' RACE reads. The sample has 70,000 to 75,000 distinct CDR3 sequences; approximately 15% are singletons. The time point: longitudinal time-point 1 (baseline). Libraries used 2 million unsorted PBMCs kept frozen in RNAlater. As to this clonotype: Its target is not known. One junction end does not reproduce the germline sequence, and a read error may be involved.

The specimen was PBMCs. This receptor was taken from a female donor with HTLV-1-associated myelopathy (HAM/TSP). This chain uses TRBV12-3 or TRBV12-4 with TRBJ1-5; D unclear. The CDR3 nucleotides read TGTGCCAGCAGGGCGGCGGATCAGCCCCAGCAGTTT. Translation: CASRAADQPQQF.